A single sample gave rise to the 12 T cell receptor beta chains below, sequenced in a study of cytomegalovirus exposure and HLA in healthy donors. The PCR made use of 60 Vbeta and 13 Jbeta primers. The method was immunoSEQ multiplex PCR; TCRdb's version includes in-frame clones alone and lacks a portion of them. The repertoire holds some 140,000 clones, with under 85% as singletons. Specimen: PBMCs. The receptors stem from a man aged 18 to 29 in good health and CMV-seronegative.

In DNA form, the CDR3 reads TGTGCCAGCAGCCCGACAGGGGCAACTAATGAAAAACTGTTTTTT. Translated, it gives CASSPTGATNEKLFF. The V and J genes are TRBV13 and TRBJ1-4; 8 bases fit TRBD1. Germline V gene data show CDR1 as PRHDT and CDR2 as FYEKMQ (reference sequence). The CDR3 has 15 amino acids. Trimming at V came to 5 bases and at J to 0 bases, leaving 2 bases not matched to a gene.

The gene calls are TRBV6-1 and TRBJ1-2; 8 positions agree with TRBD1. The CDR3 has 15 residues. J lost 4 bases, V lost 6 bases, and 10 bases had no gene match. CDR1 is MNHNS, CDR2 SASEGT, per germline. The DNA of the CDR3 is TGTGCCAGCAGGAGGGACGGGACAGGCGCCTATGGCTACACCTTC. As protein: CASRRDGTGAYGYTF.

This clone appeared a few times. The genes are TRBV27 and TRBJ2-3; a possible D gene is TRBD2 (5 bases). Germline values: CDR1 MNHEY, CDR2 SMNVEV (reference sequence). The CDR3 contains 15 residues. V lost 6 bases to trimming and J lost 0 bases, with 13 bases between them. The CDR3 loop is CASSGSSWSTDTQYF. DNA for the CDR3: TGTGCCAGCAGCGGCTCTAGCTGGAGCACAGATACGCAGTATTTT.

The chain is built from TRBV9 and TRBJ1-6; weak D call: TRBD1 (6 bases). Germline V gene data show CDR1 as SGDLS and CDR2 as YYNGEE. The V end lost 2 bases, the J end lost 10 bases, and 13 bases lay between the germline ends. The CDR3 covers 14 residues. The CDR3 here is CASSVRDMGSPLHF. DNA of the CDR3: TGTGCCAGCAGCGTCCGGGACATGGGATCACCCCTCCACTTT.

V and J are TRBV5-4 and TRBJ1-3; no clear D. The CDR3 sequence is 13 residues long. From germline, CDR1 is SGHNT and CDR2 YYREEE (reference sequence). The V end lost 5 bases, the J end lost 0 bases, and 6 bases lay between the germline ends. CDR3 DNA: TGTGCCAGCAGTGGCTCCTCTGGAAACACCATATATTTT. Translation: CASSGSSGNTIYF. Variable domain in full (rest from reference TRBV5-4 and TRBJ1-3): ETGVTQSPTHLIKTRGQQVTLRCSSQSGHNTVSWYQQALGQGPQFIFQYYREEENGRGNFPPRFSGLQFPNYSSELNVNALELDDSALYLCASSGSSGNTIYFGEGSWLTVV.

The rearrangement joins TRBV27 to TRBJ1-4, with 7 bases matching TRBD1. The CDR3 runs 13 residues. From germline, CDR1 is MNHEY and CDR2 SMNVEV (reference sequence). The V segment lost 6 bases and the J segment 7 bases; nucleotides outside the gene matches: 5. In nucleotides, the CDR3 is TGTGCCAGCAGGACAGGGAGTGGTGAAAAACTGTTTTTT. Its translation: CASRTGSGEKLFF.

The rearrangement joins TRBV11-2 to TRBJ1-3; TRBD1 matches at 7 bases. The CDR3 runs to 16 residues. V dropped 5 bases and J dropped 0; count of bases not matched to a gene: 7. Germline assignment: CDR1 SGHAT and CDR2 FQNNGV. CDR3 nucleotides: TGTGCCAGCAGCCTGCACGACAGGGCCTCTGGAAACACCATATATTTT. Translation gives CASSLHDRASGNTIYF. Supplemented by reference TRBV11-2 and TRBJ1-3, the full variable domain reads EAGVAQSPRYKIIEKRQSVAFWCNPISGHATLYWYQQILGQGPKLLIQFQNNGVVDDSQLPKDRFSAERLKGVDSTLKIQPAKLEDSAVYLCASSLHDRASGNTIYFGEGSWLTVV.

For this clone: Its ends do not fully match the called genes, so a read error is possible. V is TRBV7-9 and J is TRBJ2-7, with D possibly TRBD2 on 6 matching bases. The CDR3 is 16 amino acids. Germline CDR1 reads SEHNR; CDR2 reads FQNEAQ (reference sequence). CDR3 in amino acids: CSSSLAVSGLNYEQYF. The CDR3 DNA sequence: TGTTCCAGCAGCTTAGCGGTATCAGGGTTGAACTACGAGCAGTACTTC.

The chain is built from TRBV5-5 and TRBJ2-1; D remains ambiguous. The CDR3 length is 14 residues. The germline CDR1 and CDR2 sequences are SGHKS and YYEKEE (reference sequence). Trimming left V 0 bases short and J 4 bases short, with 8 bases between. CDR3 bases: TGTGCCAGCAGCTTGGAATCCAGATACAATGAGCAGTTCTTC. It encodes CASSLESRYNEQFF.

V and J are TRBV10-3 and TRBJ1-4; tentative D call: TRBD1 (5 bases). The ends were cut back, 3 bases at V and 0 bases at J, with 8 bases in the middle. Germline CDR1 is ENHRY and CDR2 is SYGVKD. This CDR3 is built from 15 residues. CDR3 region: CAISEGQPTNEKLFF. The DNA for the CDR3 is TGTGCCATCAGTGAAGGACAACCAACTAATGAAAAACTGTTTTTT.

This clone turned up a few times. This chain connects TRBV4-3 to TRBJ2-6; D is unresolved. CDR1 and CDR2 (germline): LGHNA, YSLEER. CDR3 length: 15 amino acids. Trimming pared 4 bases from V and 1 base from J, leaving 8 bases between. CDR3 region: CASSPGLSGANVLTF. The CDR3, as DNA: TGCGCCAGCAGCCCTGGCCTGTCTGGGGCCAACGTCCTGACTTTC.

The chain is built from TRBV5-1 and TRBJ2-7; 7 bases are a match to TRBD1. The CDR3 consists of 14 residues. The germline V gene encodes CDR1 SGHRS and CDR2 YFSETQ. V shed 2 bases, J shed 1 base, and the junction held 3 bases outside the gene matches. The CDR3 sequence is CASSFDRASYEQYF. The CDR3 DNA follows: TGCGCCAGCAGCTTTGACAGGGCTTCCTACGAGCAGTACTTC.